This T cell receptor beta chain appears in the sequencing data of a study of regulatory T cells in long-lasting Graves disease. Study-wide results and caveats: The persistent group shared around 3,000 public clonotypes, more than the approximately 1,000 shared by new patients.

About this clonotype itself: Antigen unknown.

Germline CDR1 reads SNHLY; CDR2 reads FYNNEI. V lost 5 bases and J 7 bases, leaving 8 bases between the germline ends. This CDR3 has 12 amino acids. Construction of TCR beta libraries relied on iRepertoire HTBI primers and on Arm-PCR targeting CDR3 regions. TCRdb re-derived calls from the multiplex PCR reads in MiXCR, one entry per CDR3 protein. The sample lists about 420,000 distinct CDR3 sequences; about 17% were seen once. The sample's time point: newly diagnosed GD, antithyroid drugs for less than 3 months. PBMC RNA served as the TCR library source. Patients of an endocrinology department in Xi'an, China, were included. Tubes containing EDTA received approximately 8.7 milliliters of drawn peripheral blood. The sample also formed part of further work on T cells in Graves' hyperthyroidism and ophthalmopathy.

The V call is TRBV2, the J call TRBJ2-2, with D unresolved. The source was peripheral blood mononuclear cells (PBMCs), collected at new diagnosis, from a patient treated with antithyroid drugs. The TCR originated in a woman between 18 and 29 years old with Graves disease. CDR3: CASSKGFGELFF. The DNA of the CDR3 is TGTGCCAGCAGTAAGGGTTTCGGGGAGCTGTTTTTT.